This T cell receptor beta chain is from a study of T cell changes during pregnancy in multiple sclerosis. Assay: immunoSEQ multiplex PCR; the TCRdb copy retains only in-frame clones and omits some. The sample consists of around 63,000 clones, around 92% of them appearing once. With respect to this clone: The same CDR3 also results from other DNA sequences found in this sample.

This CDR3 spans 12 amino acids. Looked up from germline, CDR1 is GTSNPN and CDR2 is SVGIG (reference sequence). V was trimmed by 0 bases and J by 5 bases, leaving 6 bases between them. The TCR sequence derives from a female donor in good health, enrolled as a control in a pregnancy study. V usage is TRBV30 and J usage is TRBJ2-3, with D possibly being TRBD2 (5 bases). The specimen was peripheral blood, collected in the third trimester of pregnancy. Here the CDR3 DNA reads TGTGCCTGGAGTGTACGGGGAGATACGCAGTATTTT. The encoded protein is CAWSVRGDTQYF.